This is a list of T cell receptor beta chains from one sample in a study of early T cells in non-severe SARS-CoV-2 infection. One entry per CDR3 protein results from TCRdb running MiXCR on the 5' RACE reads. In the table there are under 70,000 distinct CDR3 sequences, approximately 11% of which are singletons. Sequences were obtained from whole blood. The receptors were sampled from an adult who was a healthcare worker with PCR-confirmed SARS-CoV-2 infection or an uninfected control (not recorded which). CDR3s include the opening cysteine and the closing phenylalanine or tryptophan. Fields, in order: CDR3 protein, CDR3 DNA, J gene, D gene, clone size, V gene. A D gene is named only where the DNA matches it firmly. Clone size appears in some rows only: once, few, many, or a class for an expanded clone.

cdr3_aa: CSAKENTEAFF
cdr3_nt: TGCAGCGCCAAGGAGAACACTGAAGCTTTCTTT
j_call: TRBJ1-1
d_call: .
clone_size: few
v_call: TRBV29-1

cdr3_aa: CASSPLAGGPYEQYF
cdr3_nt: TGTGCCAGCAGTCCACTAGCGGGGGGGCCTTACGAGCAGTACTTC
j_call: TRBJ2-7
d_call: TRBD2
clone_size: few
v_call: TRBV28

cdr3_aa: CASTPEVAGVAGELFF
cdr3_nt: TGTGCCAGCACACCTGAGGTAGCGGGAGTGGCCGGGGAGCTGTTTTTT
j_call: TRBJ2-2
d_call: TRBD2
clone_size: .
v_call: TRBV7-9

cdr3_aa: CASGGGTNTEAFF
cdr3_nt: TGTGCCAGCGGAGGGGGAACGAACACTGAAGCTTTCTTT
j_call: TRBJ1-1
d_call: .
clone_size: few
v_call: TRBV6-1

cdr3_aa: CSAGGQSQETQYF
cdr3_nt: TGCAGCGCCGGGGGCCAAAGCCAAGAGACCCAGTACTTC
j_call: TRBJ2-5
d_call: .
clone_size: .
v_call: TRBV29-1

cdr3_aa: CASSQTQGAAYEQYF
cdr3_nt: TGTGCCAGCAGCCAAACACAGGGTGCGGCCTACGAGCAGTACTTC
j_call: TRBJ2-7
d_call: .
clone_size: .
v_call: TRBV14

cdr3_aa: CASRRQEGYNEQFF
cdr3_nt: TGTGCCAGCAGGCGACAGGAGGGATACAATGAGCAGTTCTTC
j_call: TRBJ2-1
d_call: .
clone_size: many
v_call: TRBV6-1

cdr3_aa: CASSRATGETGANVLTF
cdr3_nt: TGCGCCAGCAGCCGCGCGACAGGTGAGACGGGGGCCAACGTCCTGACTTTC
j_call: TRBJ2-6
d_call: .
clone_size: many
v_call: TRBV4-1

cdr3_aa: CASSRSYSYEQYF
cdr3_nt: TGTGCCAGCAGCCGGAGCTACTCCTACGAGCAGTACTTC
j_call: TRBJ2-7
d_call: .
clone_size: .
v_call: TRBV7-2

cdr3_aa: CASKGATRGQGGADTQYF
cdr3_nt: TGTGCCAGCAAGGGGGCAACCAGGGGACAGGGCGGGGCAGATACGCAGTATTTT
j_call: TRBJ2-3
d_call: TRBD1
clone_size: many
v_call: TRBV28

cdr3_aa: CSGRQGAKGDTQYF
cdr3_nt: TGCAGCGGAAGACAGGGGGCAAAGGGGGATACGCAGTATTTT
j_call: TRBJ2-3
d_call: TRBD1
clone_size: .
v_call: TRBV29-1

cdr3_aa: CSARDRGGGHRELFF
cdr3_nt: TGCAGTGCTAGAGATCGGGGGGGAGGACACCGGGAGCTGTTTTTT
j_call: TRBJ2-2
d_call: TRBD2
clone_size: few
v_call: TRBV20-1

cdr3_aa: CASSSRQTANEQFF
cdr3_nt: TGTGCCAGCAGCTCGCGACAGACGGCCAATGAGCAGTTCTTC
j_call: TRBJ2-1
d_call: .
clone_size: many
v_call: TRBV7-8

cdr3_aa: CSAPDSRQAGYTF
cdr3_nt: TGCAGCGCACCGGACAGCCGCCAGGCAGGCTACACCTTC
j_call: TRBJ1-2
d_call: .
clone_size: few
v_call: TRBV29-1

cdr3_aa: CSAMTGEGRNQPQHF
cdr3_nt: TGCAGTGCCATGACAGGGGAAGGGCGTAATCAGCCCCAGCATTTT
j_call: TRBJ1-5
d_call: TRBD1
clone_size: .
v_call: TRBV20-1

cdr3_aa: CASSFLAGEDQPQHF
cdr3_nt: TGCGCCAGCAGTTTTCTAGCGGGGGAGGATCAGCCCCAGCATTTT
j_call: TRBJ1-5
d_call: .
clone_size: few
v_call: TRBV5-1

cdr3_aa: CASSLGQGDAEAFF
cdr3_nt: TGTGCCAGCAGCTTAGGACAGGGGGACGCTGAAGCTTTCTTT
j_call: TRBJ1-1
d_call: TRBD1
clone_size: many
v_call: TRBV7-9

cdr3_aa: CASSSFRDTDYEQYF
cdr3_nt: TGTGCCAGCAGTTCTTTCCGGGACACCGACTACGAGCAGTACTTC
j_call: TRBJ2-7
d_call: .
clone_size: many
v_call: TRBV28

cdr3_aa: CATSDRQGGELFF
cdr3_nt: TGTGCCACCAGTGACAGGCAAGGGGGGGAGCTGTTTTTT
j_call: TRBJ2-2
d_call: .
clone_size: many
v_call: TRBV24-1

cdr3_aa: CASSQWTGSNQPQHF
cdr3_nt: TGTGCCAGCAGCCAATGGACAGGGAGCAATCAGCCCCAGCATTTT
j_call: TRBJ1-5
d_call: TRBD1
clone_size: many
v_call: TRBV6-2/TRBV6-3

cdr3_aa: CASRTHSNQPQHF
cdr3_nt: TGTGCCAGCAGGACACATAGCAATCAGCCCCAGCATTTT
j_call: TRBJ1-5
d_call: .
clone_size: many
v_call: TRBV28

cdr3_aa: CASSQDLAGGLQETQYF
cdr3_nt: TGTGCCAGCAGCCAAGATTTAGCGGGGGGATTACAAGAGACCCAGTACTTC
j_call: TRBJ2-5
d_call: TRBD2
clone_size: few
v_call: TRBV4-2

cdr3_aa: CASTISQGRETQYF
cdr3_nt: TGCGCCAGCACCATAAGTCAGGGGAGAGAGACCCAGTACTTC
j_call: TRBJ2-5
d_call: .
clone_size: .
v_call: TRBV10-2

cdr3_aa: CASSLVQWGSYNEQFF
cdr3_nt: TGTGCCAGCAGTTTAGTCCAGTGGGGATCCTACAATGAGCAGTTCTTC
j_call: TRBJ2-1
d_call: .
clone_size: many
v_call: TRBV12-3/TRBV12-4

cdr3_aa: CASSLHDREYGYTF
cdr3_nt: TGCGCCAGCAGCTTGCACGACAGGGAATATGGCTACACCTTC
j_call: TRBJ1-2
d_call: TRBD1
clone_size: .
v_call: TRBV5-1

cdr3_aa: CASGLGNTEAFF
cdr3_nt: TGTGCTAGTGGCCTGGGGAACACTGAAGCTTTCTTT
j_call: TRBJ1-1
d_call: .
clone_size: many
v_call: TRBV12-5

cdr3_aa: CASSAEGTTGETQYF
cdr3_nt: TGTGCCAGCAGCGCAGAAGGGACTACGGGGGAGACCCAGTACTTC
j_call: TRBJ2-5
d_call: TRBD2
clone_size: few
v_call: TRBV7-2

cdr3_aa: CSAPDRVETQYF
cdr3_nt: TGCAGTGCACCTGACAGGGTCGAGACCCAGTACTTC
j_call: TRBJ2-5
d_call: TRBD1
clone_size: .
v_call: TRBV20-1

cdr3_aa: CASSGTGGGTGELFF
cdr3_nt: TGTGCCAGCAGTGGGACAGGGGGCGGGACCGGGGAGCTGTTTTTT
j_call: TRBJ2-2
d_call: TRBD1
clone_size: .
v_call: TRBV27

cdr3_aa: CASSPSGTRNTEAFF
cdr3_nt: TGTGCCAGCTCACCATCCGGGACAAGAAACACTGAAGCTTTCTTT
j_call: TRBJ1-1
d_call: .
clone_size: .
v_call: TRBV18

cdr3_aa: CASSLEVVGVRNQPQHF
cdr3_nt: TGTGCCAGCAGCTTAGAGGTGGTCGGGGTTCGCAATCAGCCCCAGCATTTT
j_call: TRBJ1-5
d_call: .
clone_size: .
v_call: TRBV7-8

cdr3_aa: CASSLEAGTFFNNEQFF
cdr3_nt: TGCGCCAGCAGCTTGGAGGCCGGGACCTTCTTTAACAATGAGCAGTTCTTC
j_call: TRBJ2-1
d_call: .
clone_size: .
v_call: TRBV5-1

cdr3_aa: CSTPGRHNEQFF
cdr3_nt: TGCAGCACCCCGGGACGGCACAATGAGCAGTTCTTC
j_call: TRBJ2-1
d_call: .
clone_size: many
v_call: TRBV29-1

cdr3_aa: CASSPSPGQGSYGYTF
cdr3_nt: TGTGCCAGCAGTCCTTCTCCGGGACAGGGATCCTATGGCTACACCTTC
j_call: TRBJ1-2
d_call: TRBD1
clone_size: many
v_call: TRBV28

cdr3_aa: CASSFTGRETQYF
cdr3_nt: TGTGCCAGCAGCTTCACGGGGCGGGAGACCCAGTACTTC
j_call: TRBJ2-5
d_call: .
clone_size: many
v_call: TRBV7-2

cdr3_aa: CASSVTGNTEAFF
cdr3_nt: TGTGCCAGCAGCGTGACAGGGAACACTGAAGCTTTCTTT
j_call: TRBJ1-1
d_call: .
clone_size: many
v_call: TRBV7-8

cdr3_aa: CAISEYGGLAGQPQHF
cdr3_nt: TGTGCCATCAGTGAGTATGGAGGATTAGCAGGACAGCCCCAGCATTTT
j_call: TRBJ1-5
d_call: .
clone_size: few
v_call: TRBV10-3

cdr3_aa: CASSLTAMNTEAFF
cdr3_nt: TGTGCCAGCAGCCTGACTGCTATGAACACTGAAGCTTTCTTT
j_call: TRBJ1-1
d_call: .
clone_size: few
v_call: TRBV6-2/TRBV6-3

cdr3_aa: CASSQDLTPAGNTIYF
cdr3_nt: TGTGCCAGCAGCCAAGATTTGACGCCCGCAGGGAACACCATATATTTT
j_call: TRBJ1-3
d_call: .
clone_size: many
v_call: TRBV4-2

cdr3_aa: CSVGRDSSYNEQFF
cdr3_nt: TGCAGCGTCGGCAGGGACAGCTCCTACAATGAGCAGTTCTTC
j_call: TRBJ2-1
d_call: TRBD1
clone_size: many
v_call: TRBV29-1

cdr3_aa: CASSQDVGRGITGELFF
cdr3_nt: TGCGCCAGCAGCCAAGATGTGGGTCGGGGAATCACCGGGGAGCTGTTTTTT
j_call: TRBJ2-2
d_call: .
clone_size: few
v_call: TRBV4-1

cdr3_aa: CSARDITYEQYF
cdr3_nt: TGCAGTGCTAGAGATATCACCTACGAGCAGTACTTC
j_call: TRBJ2-7
d_call: .
clone_size: few
v_call: TRBV20-1

cdr3_aa: CASSLRGGETQYF
cdr3_nt: TGTGCCAGCAGCTTAAGAGGGGGGGAGACCCAGTACTTC
j_call: TRBJ2-5
d_call: .
clone_size: many
v_call: TRBV7-9

cdr3_aa: CASSQDPDRLSYGYTF
cdr3_nt: TGCGCCAGCAGCCAAGATCCCGACAGGTTGAGCTATGGCTACACCTTC
j_call: TRBJ1-2
d_call: .
clone_size: few
v_call: TRBV4-1

cdr3_aa: CASSTHHRYSNQPQHF
cdr3_nt: TGTGCCAGCAGTACGCACCATCGATATAGCAATCAGCCCCAGCATTTT
j_call: TRBJ1-5
d_call: .
clone_size: many
v_call: TRBV12-3/TRBV12-4

cdr3_aa: CASSFTRTVNTEAFF
cdr3_nt: TGTGCCAGCAGCTTTACCAGGACAGTGAACACTGAAGCTTTCTTT
j_call: TRBJ1-1
d_call: .
clone_size: few
v_call: TRBV7-9

cdr3_aa: CASSPLTGLTGELFF
cdr3_nt: TGTGCCAGCTCACCTTTGACAGGACTAACCGGGGAGCTGTTTTTT
j_call: TRBJ2-2
d_call: .
clone_size: .
v_call: TRBV18

cdr3_aa: CASNEGVHSGNTIYF
cdr3_nt: TGCGCCAGCAATGAGGGGGTCCACTCTGGAAACACCATATATTTT
j_call: TRBJ1-3
d_call: .
clone_size: few
v_call: TRBV5-1

cdr3_aa: CATSDPQRAQETQYF
cdr3_nt: TGTGCCACCAGTGACCCACAGAGGGCCCAAGAGACCCAGTACTTC
j_call: TRBJ2-5
d_call: .
clone_size: .
v_call: TRBV24-1

cdr3_aa: CASSFQKNTGELFF
cdr3_nt: TGTGCCAGCAGCTTCCAAAAGAACACCGGGGAGCTGTTTTTT
j_call: TRBJ2-2
d_call: .
clone_size: few
v_call: TRBV7-9

cdr3_aa: CASSHGTGVEQYF
cdr3_nt: TGTGCCAGCAGTCACGGGACAGGGGTCGAGCAGTACTTC
j_call: TRBJ2-7
d_call: TRBD1
clone_size: .
v_call: TRBV27

cdr3_aa: CASSLDSLKGGYTF
cdr3_nt: TGTGCCAGTAGTCTAGACAGCCTTAAAGGGGGCTACACCTTC
j_call: TRBJ1-2
d_call: .
clone_size: few
v_call: TRBV19